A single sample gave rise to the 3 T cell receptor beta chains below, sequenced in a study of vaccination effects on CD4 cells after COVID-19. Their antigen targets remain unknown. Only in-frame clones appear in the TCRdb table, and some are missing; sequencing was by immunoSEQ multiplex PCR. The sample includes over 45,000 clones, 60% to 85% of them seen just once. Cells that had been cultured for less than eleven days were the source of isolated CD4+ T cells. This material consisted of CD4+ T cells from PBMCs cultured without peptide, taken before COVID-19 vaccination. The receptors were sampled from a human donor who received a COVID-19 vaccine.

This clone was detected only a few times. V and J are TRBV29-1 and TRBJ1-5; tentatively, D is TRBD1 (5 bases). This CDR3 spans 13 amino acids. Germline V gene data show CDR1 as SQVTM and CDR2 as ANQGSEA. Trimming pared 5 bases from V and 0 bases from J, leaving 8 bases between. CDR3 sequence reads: CSVQQDSNQPQHF. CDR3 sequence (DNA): TGCAGCGTTCAACAGGATAGCAATCAGCCCCAGCATTTT.

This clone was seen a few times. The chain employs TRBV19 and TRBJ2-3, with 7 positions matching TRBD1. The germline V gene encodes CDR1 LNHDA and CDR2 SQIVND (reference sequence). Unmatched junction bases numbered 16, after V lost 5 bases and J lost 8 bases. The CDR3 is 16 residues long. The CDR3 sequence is CASSPQTGQSIPTQYF. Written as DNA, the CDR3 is TGTGCCAGTAGTCCACAAACGGGACAGTCAATTCCTACGCAGTATTTT. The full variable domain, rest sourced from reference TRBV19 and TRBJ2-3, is DGGITQSPKYLFRKEGQNVTLSCEQNLNHDAMYWYRQDPGQGLRLIYYSQIVNDFQKGDIAEGYSVSREKKESFPLTVTSAQKNPTAFYLCASSPQTGQSIPTQYFGPGTRLTVL.

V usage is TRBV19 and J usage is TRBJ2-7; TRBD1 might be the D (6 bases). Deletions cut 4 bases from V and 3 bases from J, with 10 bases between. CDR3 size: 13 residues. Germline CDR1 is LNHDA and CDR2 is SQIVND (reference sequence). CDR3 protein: CASSKGHLYEQYV. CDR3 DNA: TGTGCCAGTAGTAAGGGACATCTCTACGAGCAGTACGTC.